The 30 T cell receptor beta chains below come from one sample, sequenced in a study of blood T cell repertoires in COVID-19. The protocol was immunoSEQ multiplex PCR, while the TCRdb copy is restricted to in-frame clones and leaves out a portion. The sample has around 400,000 clones; around 87% are singletons. The specimen sequenced was peripheral blood. The receptor set was obtained from a woman in her sixties with COVID-19, enrolled during active disease.

A single count supports this clone. J is TRBJ1-1 and V is TRBV18, with TRBD1 as a possible D gene (6 bases). Germline-derived CDR1 and CDR2 are KGHSH and LQKENI. Trimming left V 6 bases short and J 4 bases short, with 12 bases between. This CDR3 is 13 amino acids long. The CDR3 nucleotides are TGTGCCAGCTCCCGGGAGGGGGGCACTGAAGCTTTCTTT. It codes for CASSREGGTEAFF.

The chain combines TRBV2 with TRBJ2-3, with a weak D call TRBD2 (5 bases). Germline V CDR1 and CDR2: SNHLY, FYNNEI. This CDR3 has 13 amino acids. V dropped 7 bases and J dropped 5 bases, with 13 bases sitting between them. The CDR3 sequence: CASNRGPLDTQYF. CDR3 coding DNA: TGTGCCAGCAACAGAGGGCCCTTAGATACGCAGTATTTT. The variable domain in full, completed from reference TRBV2 and TRBJ2-3, reads EPEVTQTPSHQVTQMGQEVILRCVPISNHLYFYWYRQILGQKVEFLVSFYNNEISEKSEIFDDQFSVERPDGSNFTLKIRSTKLEDSAMYFCASNRGPLDTQYFGPGTRLTVL.

The rearrangement joins TRBV6-5 to TRBJ2-1, with 7 bases aligning to TRBD1. Germline V CDR1 and CDR2: MNHEY, SVGAGI. The CDR3 loop spans 13 amino acids. Trimming cost V 6 bases and J 4 bases; bases outside gene matches: 3. In DNA, the CDR3 is TGTGCCAGCAGCGACAGGGTTTACAATGAGCAGTTCTTC. Protein sequence: CASSDRVYNEQFF.

The V and J genes are TRBV5-1 and TRBJ2-7; 11 bases are a match to TRBD1. The V gene end was trimmed by 4 bases and the J gene end by 5 bases; junction bases not matched to a gene: 5. The length of the CDR3 is 14 residues. Germline V gives CDR1 SGHRS, CDR2 YFSETQ. The CDR3 nucleotides are TGCGCCAGCAGCCTCCGGGACAGGGGGGACGAGCAGTACTTC. Its translation: CASSLRDRGDEQYF.

The V gene is TRBV4-1, the J gene TRBJ1-1; weak D call: TRBD1 (6 bases). Germline CDR1 MGHRA, CDR2 YSYEKL. The CDR3 totals 13 residues. V was shortened by 4 bases and J by 5 bases, with 11 bases between the two germline ends. Here the CDR3 reads CASSRRQETEAFF. The CDR3 DNA follows: TGCGCCAGCAGCCGCAGACAGGAAACTGAAGCTTTCTTT.

V and J are TRBV27 and TRBJ2-2; D possibly corresponds to TRBD2 (6 bases). CDR1 and CDR2 from the germline V gene are MNHEY and SMNVEV (reference sequence). The CDR3 consists of 17 residues. V shed 6 bases and J shed 0 bases, with 17 bases lying between them. CDR3 coding DNA: TGTGCCAGCAGCCCCGGGACGGGGAGGTCGAACACCGGGGAGCTGTTTTTT. Translating gives CASSPGTGRSNTGELFF.

The chain carries TRBV5-6 and TRBJ1-6; D is perhaps TRBD1 (6 bases). V lost 3 bases to trimming and J lost 6 bases, with 13 bases between them. The germline V gene has CDR1 SGHDT and CDR2 YYEEEE. The CDR3 length is 15 residues. CDR3 nucleotides: TGTGCCAGCAGCTGGGGGCGGAGCCCTAATTCACCCCTCCACTTT. Protein: CASSWGRSPNSPLHF. Based on the CDR3 plus reference TRBV5-6 and TRBJ1-6, the full variable domain is DAGVTQSPTHLIKTRGQQVTLRCSPKSGHDTVSWYQQALGQGPQFIFQYYEEEERQRGNFPDRFSGHQFPNYSSELNVNALLLGDSALYLCASSWGRSPNSPLHFGNGTRLTVT.

The chain has TRBV21-1 and TRBJ1-6; the D call of TRBD1 is as the table states it, not checked on the DNA. TRBV21-1 is noted as a pseudogene. This CDR3 has 16 amino acids. CDR3: CASSPPMGQLYSPLHF. CDR3 DNA sequence: TGTGCCAGCAGTCCGCCGATGGGACAGCTGTATTCACCCCTCCACTTT.

This chain uses TRBV5-1 with TRBJ2-1, with D perhaps matching TRBD1 (6 bases). Between the trimmed V and J ends, which lost 7 bases and 0 bases, there was a span of 17 bases. The CDR3 extends over 16 amino acids. Germline CDR1 SGHRS, CDR2 YFSETQ. The CDR3 DNA is TGCGCCAGCCTGTCCGGGACAACAAGCTCCTACAATGAGCAGTTCTTC. It translates to CASLSGTTSSYNEQFF.

The chain has TRBV7-2 and TRBJ2-3, with unresolved D. Per germline, CDR1 SGHTA and CDR2 FQGNSA. The V end was cut by 5 bases, the J end by 4 bases, with 10 bases between. The length of the CDR3 is 13 residues. The CDR3 protein is CASSTQSPDTQYF. The DNA for the CDR3 is TGTGCCAGCAGCACCCAGTCCCCAGATACGCAGTATTTT.

The rearrangement joins TRBV23-1 to TRBJ2-1, with a tentative D call TRBD2 (6 bases). TRBV23-1 is filed as an ORF, its function uncertain. V was cut by 2 bases and J by 3 bases, with 11 bases left in between. The CDR3 is 15 amino acids. CDR3 coding DNA: TGCGCCAGCAGTCAAGGGGGGTCCTTCTACAATGAGCAGTTCTTC. Its translation: CASSQGGSFYNEQFF.

The CDR3 spells CASSLVALARSSYEQYF. CDR3 DNA: TGTGCCAGCAGCTTAGTGGCGCTAGCCCGGAGCTCCTACGAGCAGTACTTC. The chain recombines TRBV7-8 with TRBJ2-7; the D gene is possibly TRBD2 (5 bases). This CDR3 contains 17 residues. V was clipped by 1 base and J by 0 bases, with 16 bases between them. Germline assignment: CDR1 SGHVS and CDR2 FQNEAQ.

The J gene is TRBJ2-7, the V gene TRBV19; tentative D call: TRBD2 (5 bases). V lost 3 bases, J lost 5 bases, and 14 bases lay in between. The CDR3 has 14 residues. The germline V gene encodes CDR1 LNHDA and CDR2 SQIVND (reference sequence). CDR3 sequence reads: CASSIRERGHEQYF. Here the CDR3 DNA reads TGTGCCAGTAGTATTCGGGAACGCGGCCACGAGCAGTACTTC. Variable domain in full (rest from reference TRBV19 and TRBJ2-7): DGGITQSPKYLFRKEGQNVTLSCEQNLNHDAMYWYRQDPGQGLRLIYYSQIVNDFQKGDIAEGYSVSREKKESFPLTVTSAQKNPTAFYLCASSIRERGHEQYFGPGTRLTVT.

The rearrangement uses TRBV27 and TRBJ1-5; possible D gene TRBD1, 5 bases. The CDR3 is 14 residues long. V gave up 10 bases and J gave up 0 bases, with 13 bases separating them. The germline V gene encodes CDR1 MNHEY and CDR2 SMNVEV (reference sequence). The CDR3 loop is CATGIQGSNQPQHF. CDR3 sequence (DNA): TGTGCCACCGGAATTCAGGGTAGCAATCAGCCCCAGCATTTT.

The V call is TRBV6-2 or TRBV6-3, the J call TRBJ2-1, with a possible D match to TRBD2 (5 bases). This CDR3 region has 13 residues. V lost 6 bases and J 8 bases, leaving 14 bases between the germline ends. Germline V gene lookup returns CDR1 MNHEY and CDR2 SVGEGT. The CDR3 protein is CASSTPPRDEQFF. CDR3 DNA sequence: TGTGCCAGCAGCACTCCCCCGCGGGATGAGCAGTTCTTC.

This clone was seen a few times. This chain links TRBV4-1 with TRBJ1-2, with 8 bases aligning to TRBD1. Germline loops: CDR1 MGHRA, CDR2 YSYEKL. V lost 1 base to trimming and J lost 4 bases; unmatched junction nucleotides: 8. The CDR3 has 16 amino acids. The chain's CDR3 is CASSQVSRGLGYGYTF. CDR3 coding DNA: TGCGCCAGCAGCCAAGTGTCCAGGGGGCTGGGCTATGGCTACACCTTC.

The chain couples TRBV2 to TRBJ1-5; D unresolved. The germline V and J ends were trimmed by 5 bases and 1 base, with 12 bases remaining between them. Germline CDR1 reads SNHLY; CDR2 reads FYNNEI. There are 15 residues in the CDR3. The CDR3 DNA follows: TGTGCCAGCAGTATGGACGGGAGAAGCAATCAGCCCCAGCATTTT. It codes for CASSMDGRSNQPQHF.

The rearrangement joins TRBV4-1 to TRBJ1-1, with D perhaps TRBD1 (5 bases). The V gene's germline CDR1 is MGHRA and CDR2 YSYEKL. V was trimmed by 4 bases and J by 4 bases, leaving 13 bases between them. The CDR3 sequence is 14 residues long. The CDR3: CASSPRVSGTEAFF. The CDR3 DNA follows: TGCGCCAGCAGCCCCAGGGTGTCGGGCACTGAAGCTTTCTTT.

The chain is built from TRBV5-6 and TRBJ2-7; 7 nucleotides align to TRBD1. The CDR3 has 15 residues. Germline V CDR1 and CDR2: SGHDT, YYEEEE. With V trimmed by 4 bases and J by 5 bases, 12 bases remained unmatched. CDR3 sequence (DNA): TGTGCCAGCAGCCAAACCATCAGGGGGAAGGACGAGCAGTACTTC. The encoded protein is CASSQTIRGKDEQYF.

The CDR3 DNA reads as TGCAGCGTTGTAGAGGGAGGGATGAACACTGAAGCTTTCTTT. Its protein product is CSVVEGGMNTEAFF. This rearrangement joins TRBV29-1 to TRBJ1-1; D is ambiguous. The germline V and J ends were trimmed by 4 bases and 0 bases, with 12 bases remaining between them. The CDR3 extends over 14 amino acids. Germline CDR1 and CDR2: SQVTM and ANQGSEA.

This chain links TRBV19 with TRBJ1-1, with 8 bases that match TRBD1. CDR1 and CDR2 (germline): LNHDA, SQIVND (reference sequence). Unmatched junction bases numbered 16, after V lost 4 bases and J lost 0 bases. This CDR3 region has 19 residues. CDR3 coding DNA: TGTGCCAGTAGTAGAACCCTTACTCGGACAGGGAGTTTGAACACTGAAGCTTTCTTT. This gives the protein CASSRTLTRTGSLNTEAFF.

The chain recombines TRBV7-9 with TRBJ2-7, with TRBD1 matching over 7 bases. This CDR3 is 15 amino acids long. V lost 5 bases, J lost 4 bases, and 11 bases stayed unmatched. Germline V gene lookup returns CDR1 SEHNR and CDR2 FQNEAQ (reference sequence). CDR3: CASSPGTVAFYEQYF. In nucleotides, the CDR3 is TGTGCCAGCAGCCCCGGGACAGTAGCTTTTTACGAGCAGTACTTC.

The V and J genes are TRBV6-6 and TRBJ1-1, with D maybe TRBD1 (6 bases). Per the germline V gene, CDR1 is MNHNY and CDR2 is SVGAGI (reference sequence). The CDR3 spans 12 residues. Trimming took 7 bases from V and 13 from J, leaving 19 bases between them. In DNA form, the CDR3 reads TGTGCCAGCACCGCAGCCGACAGGCGCGGTTTCTTT. Encoded protein: CASTAADRRGFF.

For the CDR3, the DNA is TGTGCCAGCAGCTTAGTAGCGGGGGGCCCGGCCGGACAGTTCTTC. This translates into CASSLVAGGPAGQFF. The J gene is TRBJ2-1, the V gene TRBV11-2; 10 bases line up with TRBD2. Per the germline V gene, CDR1 is SGHAT and CDR2 is FQNNGV. Trimming cost V 1 base and J 13 bases; bases outside gene matches: 10. CDR3 size: 15 residues.

J is TRBJ2-7 and V is TRBV6-5; a possible D gene is TRBD2 (6 bases). Trimming removed 2 bases from V and 0 bases from J, with 11 bases in between. Germline V CDR1 and CDR2: MNHEY, SVGAGI. The CDR3 length is 15 residues. The CDR3 sequence: CASSYVAGTSYEQYF. Here the CDR3 DNA reads TGTGCCAGCAGTTACGTTGCGGGGACCTCCTACGAGCAGTACTTC.

The chain employs TRBV2 and TRBJ2-1; perhaps TRBD2 as D (7 bases). There are 16 residues in the CDR3. Trimming pared 0 bases from V and 6 bases from J, leaving 15 bases between. The germline V gene has CDR1 SNHLY and CDR2 FYNNEI. The CDR3 protein is CASSEAGGAAINEQFF. The DNA of the CDR3 is TGTGCCAGCAGTGAAGCGGGGGGGGCCGCTATCAATGAGCAGTTCTTC.

Only one count was recorded for this clone. The chain has TRBV28 and TRBJ2-7; D is possibly TRBD2 (6 bases). Germline-derived CDR1 and CDR2 are MDHEN and SYDVKM. The CDR3 has 12 residues. V was pared by 5 bases and J by 4 bases, with 9 bases between. CDR3 amino acids: CASSRLVYEQYF. For the CDR3, the DNA is TGTGCCAGCAGTAGACTAGTATACGAGCAGTACTTC.

The chain joins TRBV9 to TRBJ2-2; possibly TRBD2 for D (6 bases). This CDR3 contains 16 residues. From germline, CDR1 is SGDLS and CDR2 YYNGEE. Trimming left V 0 bases short and J 4 bases short, with 13 bases between. The CDR3 nucleotides are TGTGCCAGCAGCGTAGGCCCTAGCGCGGGCACCGGGGAGCTGTTTTTT. As protein: CASSVGPSAGTGELFF. The whole variable domain, filled in from reference TRBV9 and TRBJ2-2, reads DSGVTQTPKHLITATGQRVTLRCSPRSGDLSVYWYQQSLDQGLQFLIQYYNGEERAKGNILERFSAQQFPDLHSELNLSSLELGDSALYFCASSVGPSAGTGELFFGEGSRLTVL.

The rearrangement joins TRBV5-6 to TRBJ2-1; D might be TRBD1 (5 bases). This CDR3 has 16 amino acids. In germline, CDR1 is SGHDT, CDR2 YYEEEE. The germline V and J ends were trimmed by 0 bases and 3 bases, with 13 bases remaining between them. The CDR3 region has the DNA TGTGCCAGCAGCTTGGTGGGGCCAGGGTACTACAATGAGCAGTTCTTC. Protein product: CASSLVGPGYYNEQFF.

The chain employs TRBV5-1 and TRBJ2-3; a weak D match, TRBD2 (6 bases). Germline V gene data show CDR1 as SGHRS and CDR2 as YFSETQ. Trimming shortened V by 4 bases and J by 2 bases, and 14 bases separated the two germline ends. This CDR3 is 15 amino acids long. The CDR3 bases are TGCGCCAGCAGCCTCCGGGACTCCGACACAGATACGCAGTATTTT. Amino acid sequence: CASSLRDSDTDTQYF.